One TCR beta chain is described in this entry. The germline gives CDR1 MNHEY, CDR2 SVGEGT. V lost 2 bases and J lost 7, with 14 bases in between. This CDR3 contains 15 residues. This entry comes from a study of blood T cell repertoires in COVID-19. About the study: Samples representing acute and convalescent COVID-19 were sourced from the United States, Italy and Spain. T cells, B-cell-depleted T cells, or PBMCs provided the cDNA or gDNA that served as material.

Original analysis: For nucleated cells, counts were estimated from reference gene primer amplification. Libraries were prepared by immunoSEQ multiplex PCR; TCRdb keeps only in-frame clonotypes and omits some of them. V and J calls and clone size are given by that table; D and trimming were obtained from the DNA. Among some 250,000 clones listed, around 80% were seen once. The chain joins TRBV6-2 or TRBV6-3 to TRBJ1-4; D not resolved. This sequence originates from a man in his forties or fifties with active or convalescent COVID-19. Sequencing used peripheral blood. CDR3 sequence (DNA): TGTGCCAGCAGTTACCTCCCAGGTGCGGGTGAAAAACTGTTTTTT. It is translated as CASSYLPGAGEKLFF.